The clone carrying this T cell receptor (beta chain) has only one observation. Its antigen remains unidentified. The germline V gene encodes CDR1 MNHNS and CDR2 SASEGT. The J segment lost 5 bases and the V segment lost 6 bases, leaving 7 bases of the junction unmatched. This CDR3 region has 14 residues. Exclusion of a patient followed from autoimmune disease history or systemic immunosuppression. Sequencing used immunoSEQ multiplex PCR; TCRdb keeps in-frame clones, though not all of them. Of 75,000 to 90,000 clones listed, just under 95% were seen once; the top ten hold around 0.65%. This specimen comes from a study of OX40 agonist ivuxolimab in advanced cancers. Study summary: All patients had ivuxolimab intravenously every 2 weeks at 0.01 to 10 mg/kg.

Study-wide results and caveats: Dose levels from 0.1 to 3.0 mg/kg saw CD4+ and CD8+ blood T cells expand clonally by week 6.

The sequence came from an adult with an advanced solid tumor such as melanoma, head and neck, liver or kidney cancer. This chain links TRBV6-1 with TRBJ1-2; 9 bases are shared with TRBD1. Sequences were derived from CD4+ or CD8+ T cells sorted from blood, sampled in a trial of the OX40 agonist ivuxolimab. The CDR3 sequence: CASRLQGAQYGYTF. CDR3 bases: TGTGCCAGCAGATTACAGGGGGCGCAATATGGCTACACCTTC.